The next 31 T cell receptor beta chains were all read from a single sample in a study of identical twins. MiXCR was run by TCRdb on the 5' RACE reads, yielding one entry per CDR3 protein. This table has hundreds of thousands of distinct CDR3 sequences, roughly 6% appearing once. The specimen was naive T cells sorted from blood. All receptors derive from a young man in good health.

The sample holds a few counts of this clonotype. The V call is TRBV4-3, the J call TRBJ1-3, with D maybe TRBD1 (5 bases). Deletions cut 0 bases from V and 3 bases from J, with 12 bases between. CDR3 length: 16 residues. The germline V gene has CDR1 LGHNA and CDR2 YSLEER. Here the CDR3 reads CASSQESGGYGNTIYF. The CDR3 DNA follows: TGCGCCAGCAGCCAAGAAAGTGGGGGTTATGGAAACACCATATATTTT.

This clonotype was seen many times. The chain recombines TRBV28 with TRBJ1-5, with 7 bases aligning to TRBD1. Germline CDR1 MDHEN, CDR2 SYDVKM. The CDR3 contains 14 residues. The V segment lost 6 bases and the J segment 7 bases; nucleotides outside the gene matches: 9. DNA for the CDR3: TGTGCCAGCAGCCCCCAGGGGGGAGGCCAGCCCCAGCATTTT. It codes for CASSPQGGGQPQHF.

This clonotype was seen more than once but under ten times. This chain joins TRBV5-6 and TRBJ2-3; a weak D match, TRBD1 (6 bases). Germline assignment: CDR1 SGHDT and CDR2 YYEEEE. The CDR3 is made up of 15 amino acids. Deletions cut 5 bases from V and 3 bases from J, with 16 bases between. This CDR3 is CASRWGWGPTDTQYF. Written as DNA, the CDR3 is TGTGCCAGCAGATGGGGGTGGGGGCCGACAGATACGCAGTATTTT.

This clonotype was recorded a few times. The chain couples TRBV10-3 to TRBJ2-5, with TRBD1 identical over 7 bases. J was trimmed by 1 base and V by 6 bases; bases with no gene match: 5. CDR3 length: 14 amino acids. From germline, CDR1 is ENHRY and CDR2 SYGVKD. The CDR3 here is CAISEGQTQETQYF. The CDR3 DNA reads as TGTGCCATCAGCGAGGGACAGACCCAAGAGACCCAGTACTTC.

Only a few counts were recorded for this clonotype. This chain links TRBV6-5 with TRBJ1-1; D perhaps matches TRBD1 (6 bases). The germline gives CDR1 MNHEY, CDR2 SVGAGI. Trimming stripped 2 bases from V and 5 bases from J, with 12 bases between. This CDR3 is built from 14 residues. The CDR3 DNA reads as TGTGCCAGCAGTTACACCTCACAGGGAACTGAAGCTTTCTTT. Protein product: CASSYTSQGTEAFF.

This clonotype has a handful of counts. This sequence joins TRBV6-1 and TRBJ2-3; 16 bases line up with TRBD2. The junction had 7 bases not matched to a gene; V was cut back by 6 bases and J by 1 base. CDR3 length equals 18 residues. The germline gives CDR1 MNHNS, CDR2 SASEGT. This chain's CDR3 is CASRGLAGGRGGTDTQYF. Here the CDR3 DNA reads TGTGCCAGCAGGGGACTAGCGGGAGGGCGGGGTGGCACAGATACGCAGTATTTT.

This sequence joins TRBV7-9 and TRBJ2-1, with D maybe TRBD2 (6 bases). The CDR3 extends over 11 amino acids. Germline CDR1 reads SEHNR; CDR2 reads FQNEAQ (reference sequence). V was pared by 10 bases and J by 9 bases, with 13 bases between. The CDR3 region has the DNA TGTGCCACTGACGGGGGTGTTGAGCAGTTCTTC. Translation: CATDGGVEQFF. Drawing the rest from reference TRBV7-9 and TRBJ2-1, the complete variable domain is DTGVSQNPRHKITKRGQNVTFRCDPISEHNRLYWYRQTLGQGPEFLTYFQNEAQLEKSRLLSDRFSAERPKGSFSTLEIQRTEQGDSAMYLCATDGGVEQFFGPGTRLTVL.

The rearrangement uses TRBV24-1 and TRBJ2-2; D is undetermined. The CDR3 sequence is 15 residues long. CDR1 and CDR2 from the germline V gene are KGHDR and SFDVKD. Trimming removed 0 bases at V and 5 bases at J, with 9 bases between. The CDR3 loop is CATSDLREGTGELFF. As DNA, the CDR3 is TGTGCCACCAGTGATTTGAGAGAAGGGACCGGGGAGCTGTTTTTT.

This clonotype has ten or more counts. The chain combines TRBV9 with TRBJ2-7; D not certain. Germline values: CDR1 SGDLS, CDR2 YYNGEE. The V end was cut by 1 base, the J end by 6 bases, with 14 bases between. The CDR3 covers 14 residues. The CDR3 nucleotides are TGTGCCAGCAGCGTAAGTCAGCACGTCGCCGAGCAGTACTTC. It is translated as CASSVSQHVAEQYF.

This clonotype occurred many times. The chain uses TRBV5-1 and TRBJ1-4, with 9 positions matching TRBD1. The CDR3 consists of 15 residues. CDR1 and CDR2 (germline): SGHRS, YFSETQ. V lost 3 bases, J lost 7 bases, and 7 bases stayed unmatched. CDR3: CASSSGTGFTEKLFF. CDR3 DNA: TGCGCCAGCAGCTCCGGGACAGGGTTTACTGAAAAACTGTTTTTT.

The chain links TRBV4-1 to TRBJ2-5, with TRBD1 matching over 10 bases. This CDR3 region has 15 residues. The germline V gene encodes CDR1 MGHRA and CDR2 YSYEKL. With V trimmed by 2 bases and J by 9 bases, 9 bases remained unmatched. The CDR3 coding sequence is TGCGCCAGCAGCCAAACCGGGACAGGGGATCGGGCCCAGTACTTC. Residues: CASSQTGTGDRAQYF.

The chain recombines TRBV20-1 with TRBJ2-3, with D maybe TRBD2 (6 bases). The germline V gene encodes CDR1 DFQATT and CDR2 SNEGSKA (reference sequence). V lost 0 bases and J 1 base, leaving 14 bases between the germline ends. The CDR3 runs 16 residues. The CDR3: CSARDLGGRRTDTQYF. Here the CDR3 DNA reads TGCAGTGCTAGAGATCTTGGAGGGAGGCGCACAGATACGCAGTATTTT.

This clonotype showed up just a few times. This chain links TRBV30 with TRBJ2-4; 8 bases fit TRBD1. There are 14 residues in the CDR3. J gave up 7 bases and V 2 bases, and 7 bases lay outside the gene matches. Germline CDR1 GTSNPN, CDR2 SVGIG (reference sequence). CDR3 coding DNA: TGTGCCTGGAGTCAGGGGGCTCTGAGGAACATTCAGTACTTC. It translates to CAWSQGALRNIQYF.

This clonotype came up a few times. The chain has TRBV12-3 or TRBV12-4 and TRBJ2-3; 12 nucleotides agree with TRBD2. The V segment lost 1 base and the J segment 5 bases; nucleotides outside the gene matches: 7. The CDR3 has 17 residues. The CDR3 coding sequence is TGTGCCAGCAGTTTAGTATTGGAGACTAGCGGGGGAGATACGCAGTATTTT. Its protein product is CASSLVLETSGGDTQYF.

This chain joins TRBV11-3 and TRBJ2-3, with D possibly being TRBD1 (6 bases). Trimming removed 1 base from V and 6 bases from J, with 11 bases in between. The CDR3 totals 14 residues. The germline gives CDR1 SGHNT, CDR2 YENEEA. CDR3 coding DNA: TGTGCCAGCAGCTTAGCCTCTCAGGGGGATACGCAGTATTTT. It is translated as CASSLASQGDTQYF.

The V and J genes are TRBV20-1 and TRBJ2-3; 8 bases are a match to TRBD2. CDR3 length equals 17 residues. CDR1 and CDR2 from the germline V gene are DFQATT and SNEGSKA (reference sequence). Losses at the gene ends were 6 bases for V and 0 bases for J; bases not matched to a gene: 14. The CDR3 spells CSATKARLATSTDTQYF. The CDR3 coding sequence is TGCAGTGCCACAAAGGCCCGACTAGCGACTAGCACAGATACGCAGTATTTT.

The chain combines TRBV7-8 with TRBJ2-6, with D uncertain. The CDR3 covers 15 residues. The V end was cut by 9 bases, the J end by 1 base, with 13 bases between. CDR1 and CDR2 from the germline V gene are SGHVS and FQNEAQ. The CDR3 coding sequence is TGTGCCAGGGAACGACCCTTTTCTGGGGCCAACGTCCTGACTTTC. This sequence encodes CARERPFSGANVLTF.

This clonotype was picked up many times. CDR3: CASSLVQGRGYNEQFF. The CDR3 region has the DNA TGCGCCAGCAGCTTGGTGCAGGGACGGGGGTACAATGAGCAGTTCTTC. V is TRBV5-1 and J is TRBJ2-1; D perhaps matches TRBD2 (6 bases). The CDR3 has 16 amino acids. V was clipped by 0 bases and J by 4 bases, with 14 bases between them. The germline gives CDR1 SGHRS, CDR2 YFSETQ.

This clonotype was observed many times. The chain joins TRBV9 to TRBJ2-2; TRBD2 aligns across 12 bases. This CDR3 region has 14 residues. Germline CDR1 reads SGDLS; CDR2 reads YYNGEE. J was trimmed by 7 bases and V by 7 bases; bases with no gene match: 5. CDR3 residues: CASRLAGDYGELFF. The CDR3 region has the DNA TGTGCCAGCCGACTAGCGGGAGATTACGGGGAGCTGTTTTTT.

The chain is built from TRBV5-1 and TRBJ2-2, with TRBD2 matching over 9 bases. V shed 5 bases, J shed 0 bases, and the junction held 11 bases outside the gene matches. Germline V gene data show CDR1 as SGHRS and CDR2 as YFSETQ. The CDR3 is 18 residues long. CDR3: CASRPGLAMIPNTGELFF. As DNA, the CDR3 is TGCGCCAGCAGACCCGGACTAGCGATGATACCGAACACCGGGGAGCTGTTTTTT.

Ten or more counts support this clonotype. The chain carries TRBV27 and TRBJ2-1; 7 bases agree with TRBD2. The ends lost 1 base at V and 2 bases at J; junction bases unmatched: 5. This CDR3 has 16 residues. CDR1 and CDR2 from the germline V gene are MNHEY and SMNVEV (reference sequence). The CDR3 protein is CASSLLGGTPYNEQFF. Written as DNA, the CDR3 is TGTGCCAGCAGTTTATTGGGGGGGACCCCCTACAATGAGCAGTTCTTC.

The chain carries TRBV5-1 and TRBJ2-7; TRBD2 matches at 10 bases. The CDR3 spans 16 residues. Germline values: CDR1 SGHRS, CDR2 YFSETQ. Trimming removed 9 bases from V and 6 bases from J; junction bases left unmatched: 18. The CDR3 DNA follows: TGCGCCAAGACGATAGAAAAGCGGGAGGGCCCCGCCGAGCAGTACGTC. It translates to CAKTIEKREGPAEQYV.

CDR3 coding DNA: TGCGCCAGCAGAGCGGGAGGGCCTGGTCAAGAGACCCAGTACTTC. It specifies CASRAGGPGQETQYF. This chain links TRBV5-1 with TRBJ2-5, with 10 positions matching TRBD2. CDR1 SGHRS and CDR2 YFSETQ come from the germline V gene. With 5 bases clipped from V and 2 bases from J, the junction kept 6 bases outside the gene matches. This CDR3 comprises 15 residues.

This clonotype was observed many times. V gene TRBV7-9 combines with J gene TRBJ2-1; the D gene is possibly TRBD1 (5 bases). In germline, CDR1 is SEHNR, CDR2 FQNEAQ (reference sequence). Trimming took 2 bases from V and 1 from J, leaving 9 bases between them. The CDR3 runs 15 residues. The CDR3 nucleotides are TGTGCCAGCAGCTTACTCAGGGATTCCTACAATGAGCAGTTCTTC. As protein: CASSLLRDSYNEQFF.

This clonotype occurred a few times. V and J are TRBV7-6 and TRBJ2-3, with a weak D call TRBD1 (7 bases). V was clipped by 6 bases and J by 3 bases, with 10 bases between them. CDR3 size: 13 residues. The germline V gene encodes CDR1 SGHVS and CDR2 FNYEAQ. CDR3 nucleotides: TGTGCCAGCAGGGCGGGACAGACAGATACGCAGTATTTT. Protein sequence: CASRAGQTDTQYF.

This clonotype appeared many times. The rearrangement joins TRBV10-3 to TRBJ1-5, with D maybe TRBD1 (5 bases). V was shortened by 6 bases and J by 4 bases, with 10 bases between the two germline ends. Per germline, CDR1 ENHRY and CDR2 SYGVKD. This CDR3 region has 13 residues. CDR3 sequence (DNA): TGTGCCATCAGGCAGGGAGAGAATCAGCCCCAGCATTTT. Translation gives CAIRQGENQPQHF.

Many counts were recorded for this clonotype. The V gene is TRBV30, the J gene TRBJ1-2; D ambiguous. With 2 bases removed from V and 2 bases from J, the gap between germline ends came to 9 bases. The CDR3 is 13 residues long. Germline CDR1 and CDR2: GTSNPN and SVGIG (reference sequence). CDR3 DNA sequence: TGTGCCTGGAGTTTGGGCAAGAACTATGGCTACACCTTC. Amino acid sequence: CAWSLGKNYGYTF.

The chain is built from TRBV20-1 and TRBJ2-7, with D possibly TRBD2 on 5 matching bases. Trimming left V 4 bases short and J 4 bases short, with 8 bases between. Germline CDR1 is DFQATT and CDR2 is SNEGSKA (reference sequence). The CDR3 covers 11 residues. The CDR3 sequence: CSAKGGYEQYV. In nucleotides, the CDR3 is TGCAGTGCTAAAGGCGGGTACGAGCAGTACGTC.

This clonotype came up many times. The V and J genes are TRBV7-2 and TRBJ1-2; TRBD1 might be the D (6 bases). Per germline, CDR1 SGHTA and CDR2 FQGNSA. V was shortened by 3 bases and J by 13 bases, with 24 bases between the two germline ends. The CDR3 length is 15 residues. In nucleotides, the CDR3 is TGTGCCAGCAGCTTCCGGTTAGACAGGATGCGAGGAGGCACCTTC. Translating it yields CASSFRLDRMRGGTF.

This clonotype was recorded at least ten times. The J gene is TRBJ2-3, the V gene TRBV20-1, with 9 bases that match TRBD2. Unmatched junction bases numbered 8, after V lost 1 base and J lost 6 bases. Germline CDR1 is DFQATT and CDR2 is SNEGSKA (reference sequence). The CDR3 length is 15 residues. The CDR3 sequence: CSARGHSGRRDTQYF. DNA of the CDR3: TGCAGTGCTAGAGGGCATAGCGGGAGACGGGATACGCAGTATTTT.

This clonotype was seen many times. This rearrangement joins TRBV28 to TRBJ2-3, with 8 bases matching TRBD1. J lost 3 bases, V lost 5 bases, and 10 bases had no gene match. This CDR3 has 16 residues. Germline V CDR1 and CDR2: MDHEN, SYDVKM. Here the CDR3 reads CASSTTDRVGTDTQYF. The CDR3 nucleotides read TGTGCCAGCAGTACGACGGACAGGGTTGGAACAGATACGCAGTATTTT.